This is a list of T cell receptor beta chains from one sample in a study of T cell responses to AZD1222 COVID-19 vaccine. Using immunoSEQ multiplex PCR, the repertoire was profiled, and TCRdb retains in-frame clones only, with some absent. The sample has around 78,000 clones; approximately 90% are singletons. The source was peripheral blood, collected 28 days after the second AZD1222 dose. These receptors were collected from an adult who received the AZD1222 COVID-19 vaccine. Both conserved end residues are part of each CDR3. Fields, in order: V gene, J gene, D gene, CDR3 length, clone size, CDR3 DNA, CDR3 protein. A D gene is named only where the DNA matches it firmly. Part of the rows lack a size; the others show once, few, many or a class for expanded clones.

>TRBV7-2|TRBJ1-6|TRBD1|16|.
TGTGCCAGCAGGGAGGGACCGGGACAGGGTCTTTCACCCCTCCACTTT
CASREGPGQGLSPLHF
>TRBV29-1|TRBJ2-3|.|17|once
TGCAGCCCCTCTTGGCAGTTTGCTGGCGGGACAACAGATACGCAGTATTTT
CSPSWQFAGGTTDTQYF
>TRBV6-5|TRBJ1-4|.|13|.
TGTGCCAGCAGCAGGGGAGATAATGAAAAACTGTTTTTT
CASSRGDNEKLFF
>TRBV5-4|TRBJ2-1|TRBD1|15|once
TGTGCCAGCAGCGCCCCGGGACAGGGGGAGAATGAGCAGTTCTTC
CASSAPGQGENEQFF
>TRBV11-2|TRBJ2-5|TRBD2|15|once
TGTGCCAGCAGCTTAGATCGGATAGCGGGAGTAGCCCAGTACTTC
CASSLDRIAGVAQYF
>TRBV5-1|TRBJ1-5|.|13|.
TGCGCCAGCAGCCGGGACGGGGGTCAGCCCCAGCATTTT
CASSRDGGQPQHF
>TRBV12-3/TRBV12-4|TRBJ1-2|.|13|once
TGTGCCAGCAGTAAGAGTGGAAACTATGGCTACACCTTC
CASSKSGNYGYTF
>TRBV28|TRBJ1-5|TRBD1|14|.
TGTGCCAGCAGTTCAGGGGGCTCGATTCAGCCCCAGCATTTT
CASSSGGSIQPQHF
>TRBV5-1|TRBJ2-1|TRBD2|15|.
TGCGCCAGCACCCCTGGGGCTAGCGGCAGCAATGAGCAGTTCTTC
CASTPGASGSNEQFF
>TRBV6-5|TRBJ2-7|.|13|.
TGTGCCAGCAGTTCGGACGGAACCTACGAGCAGTACTTC
CASSSDGTYEQYF
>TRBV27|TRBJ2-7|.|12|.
TGTGCCAGCACGGGCAGGGAACGCGAGCAGTACTTC
CASTGREREQYF
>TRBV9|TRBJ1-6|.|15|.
TGTGCCAGCAGCCTGTCGAGTGGGGAGGATTCACCCCTCCACTTT
CASSLSSGEDSPLHF
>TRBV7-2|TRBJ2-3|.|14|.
TGTGCCAGCAGCCTCCGTGGGAGCACAGATACGCAGTATTTT
CASSLRGSTDTQYF
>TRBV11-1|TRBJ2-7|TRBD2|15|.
TGTGCCAGCAGCGCACGAAGCGGGAGGGCCCTCGAGCAGTACTTC
CASSARSGRALEQYF
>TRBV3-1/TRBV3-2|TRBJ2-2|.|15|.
TGTGCCAGCAGCCAGGGAGACTCGAACACCGGGGAGCTGTTTTTT
CASSQGDSNTGELFF
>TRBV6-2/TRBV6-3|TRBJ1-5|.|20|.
TGTGCCAGCAGTTACCAGGGCTCGCGGAGGGGAGGGTTCGGCGGACAGCCCCAGCATTTT
CASSYQGSRRGGFGGQPQHF
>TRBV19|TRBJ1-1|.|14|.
TGTGCCAGTAGTACCGCGACAGTTAGGACTGAAGCTTTCTTT
CASSTATVRTEAFF
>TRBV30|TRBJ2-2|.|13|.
TGTGCCGTGGCGAACGGGCCCACCGGGGAGCTGTTTTTT
CAVANGPTGELFF
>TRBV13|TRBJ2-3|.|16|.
TGTGCCAGCAGCACCCGGGACCATGAGGAGAAGGATACGCAGTATTTT
CASSTRDHEEKDTQYF
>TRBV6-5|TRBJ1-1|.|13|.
TGTGCCAGCAGTTACTCGCAGAGCCGGGTAGCTTTCTTT
CASSYSQSRVAFF
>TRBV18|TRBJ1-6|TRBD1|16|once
TGTGCCAGCTCACCCTCATCGGGACAGGCATATTCACCCCTCCACTTT
CASSPSSGQAYSPLHF
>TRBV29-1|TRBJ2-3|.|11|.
TGCAGCGTTGGGCACACAGATACGCAGTATTTT
CSVGHTDTQYF
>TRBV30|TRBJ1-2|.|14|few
TGTGCCTGGAGTGAGTCGCCGTCGATCTATGGCTACACCTTC
CAWSESPSIYGYTF
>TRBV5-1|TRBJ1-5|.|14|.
TGCGCCAGCACACCGAACAGGGAGAACAAGCCCCAGCATTTT
CASTPNRENKPQHF
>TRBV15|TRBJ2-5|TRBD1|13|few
TGTGCCACCAGCCAGGGGGCAGGAGAGACCCAGTACTTC
CATSQGAGETQYF
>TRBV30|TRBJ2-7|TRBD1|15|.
TGTGCCTTCAGCTGGGGGGACAGGGTTTACTACGAGCAGTACTTC
CAFSWGDRVYYEQYF
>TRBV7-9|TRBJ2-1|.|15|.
TGTGCCAGCAGCTTTTTACGTAACTCGACCAATGAGCAGTTCTTC
CASSFLRNSTNEQFF
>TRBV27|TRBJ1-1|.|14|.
TGTGCCAGCAGGACAGGAGTGGGGCGCACTGAAGCTTTCTTT
CASRTGVGRTEAFF
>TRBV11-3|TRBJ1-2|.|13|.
TGTGCCAGCAGCTTGGGCCAGGTCTATGGCTACACCTTC
CASSLGQVYGYTF
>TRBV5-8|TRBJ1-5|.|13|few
TGTGCCAGCAGGAGGGACGGGAATCAGCCCCAGCATTTT
CASRRDGNQPQHF
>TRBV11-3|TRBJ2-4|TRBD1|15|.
TGTGCCAGCAGCTTAGTCAGGGGGACCAAAAACATTCAGTACTTC
CASSLVRGTKNIQYF
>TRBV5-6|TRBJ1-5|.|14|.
TGTGCCAGCAGCTTGTTGGGGGCAGATCAGCCCCAGCATTTT
CASSLLGADQPQHF
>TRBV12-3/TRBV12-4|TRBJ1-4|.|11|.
TGTGCCAGCACCCATAGGGGAAAACTGTTTTTT
CASTHRGKLFF
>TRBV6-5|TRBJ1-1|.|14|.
TGTGCCAGCAGTTCAGGGGCTATGAACACTGAAGCTTTCTTT
CASSSGAMNTEAFF
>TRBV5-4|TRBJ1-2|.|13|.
TGTGCCAGCAGCTTGGGACAGATAAATGGCTACACCTTC
CASSLGQINGYTF
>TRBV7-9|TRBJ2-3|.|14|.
TGTGCCAGCAGCTTAGCGCTCCTTGGGGAAGCGCAGTATTTT
CASSLALLGEAQYF
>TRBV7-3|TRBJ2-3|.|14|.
TGTGCCAGCAGCCAGGGGTCCACAGCAGATACGCAGTATTTT
CASSQGSTADTQYF
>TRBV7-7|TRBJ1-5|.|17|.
TGTGCCAGCAGCCCCTTTCTGTTAGGATCCCTTAATCAGCCCCAGCATTTT
CASSPFLLGSLNQPQHF
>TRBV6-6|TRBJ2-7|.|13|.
TGTGCCAGCAGTTACTCGACTTCCGACGAGCAGTACTTC
CASSYSTSDEQYF
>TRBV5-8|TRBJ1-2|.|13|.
TGTGCCAGCAGCTTGGTGAGGCACGAAGGCTACACCTTC
CASSLVRHEGYTF
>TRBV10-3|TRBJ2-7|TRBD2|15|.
TGTGCCATCACTTTGGGACTAGCGGGCTCCTACGAGCAGTACTTC
CAITLGLAGSYEQYF
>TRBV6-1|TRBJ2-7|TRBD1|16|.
TGTGCCAGCAGTGACATCTCCGGGACAGGGGGCTACGAGCAGTACTTC
CASSDISGTGGYEQYF
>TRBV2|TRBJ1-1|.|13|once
TGTGCCAGCACCAGTACAGAGAACACTGAAGCTTTCTTT
CASTSTENTEAFF
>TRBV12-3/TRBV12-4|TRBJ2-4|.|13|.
TGTGCCACCTCACGGGGTGTTAGGGACATTCAGTACTTC
CATSRGVRDIQYF
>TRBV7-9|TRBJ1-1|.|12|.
TGTGCCAGCACCTCGGGGTCGTCTGAAGCTTTCTTT
CASTSGSSEAFF
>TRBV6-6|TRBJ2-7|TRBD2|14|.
TGTGCCAGCAGTGACGGCGGGACTAGGGGCGAGCAGTACTTC
CASSDGGTRGEQYF
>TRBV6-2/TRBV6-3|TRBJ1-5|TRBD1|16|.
TGTGCCAGCAGTAAAATAAAGGGGGCCCATAATCAGCCCCAGCATTTT
CASSKIKGAHNQPQHF
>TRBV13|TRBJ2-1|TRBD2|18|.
TGTGCCAGCAGCCCCCCCTCGGGTGGAGCGGGGGGGCTTAATGAGCAGTTCTTC
CASSPPSGGAGGLNEQFF
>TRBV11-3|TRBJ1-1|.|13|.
TGTGCCAGCAGCCAACAGGGAAACACTGAAGCTTTCTTT
CASSQQGNTEAFF
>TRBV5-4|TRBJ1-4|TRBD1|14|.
TGTGCCAGCAGCCTGGGACAGCATAATGAAAAACTGTTTTTT
CASSLGQHNEKLFF
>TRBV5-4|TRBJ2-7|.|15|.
TGTGCCAGCAGCTTGGCCCCGACTGATTCCTACGAGCAGTACTTC
CASSLAPTDSYEQYF
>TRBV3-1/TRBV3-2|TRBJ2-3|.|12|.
TGTGCCAGCAGTCCCCGAGGGGATACGCAGTATTTT
CASSPRGDTQYF
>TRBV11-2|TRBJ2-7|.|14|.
TGTGCCAGCAGCTTACCAGGTGGACAGTACGAGCAGTACTTC
CASSLPGGQYEQYF
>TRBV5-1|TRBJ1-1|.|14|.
TGCGCCAGCCGCCTGGACGCTTTGAACACTGAAGCTTTCTTT
CASRLDALNTEAFF
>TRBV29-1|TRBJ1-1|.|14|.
TGCAGCGCTCCTCCAGGGGTATCTAACACTGAAGCTTTCTTT
CSAPPGVSNTEAFF
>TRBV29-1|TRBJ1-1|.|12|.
TGCAGCGTTGAATTGACGGGCACTGAAGCTTTCTTT
CSVELTGTEAFF
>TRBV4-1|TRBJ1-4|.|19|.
TGCGCCAGCAGCCAAGATTCTAAGGGTCGAGGAGGGTCCCCGGAAAAACTGTTTTTT
CASSQDSKGRGGSPEKLFF
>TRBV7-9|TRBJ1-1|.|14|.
TGTGCCAGCAGCACACCCGGGGGAAACACTGAAGCTTTCTTT
CASSTPGGNTEAFF